The table lists the clone carrying this T cell receptor (beta chain) with many counts. These data come from a study of metastatic and nonmetastatic thyroid tumors. Study details: Across peripheral blood and tumor or nodule tissue samples taken from malignant and benign thyroid patients, the repertoires were compared with one another.

This CDR3 has 15 residues. V was trimmed by 7 bases and J by 6 bases, leaving 19 bases between them. Germline V lookup: CDR1 MDHEN, CDR2 SYDVKM. TCRdb reanalyzed the PCR reads with MiXCR. The data contain about 13,000 clones, roughly 28% of them singletons. Among the patients, none had received any treatment before thyroid surgery. The source of this sequence is a female donor with papillary thyroid cancer or a benign thyroid nodule (not recorded which). Some clones in this sample may be carry-over from other donors' samples. The specimen sequenced was tumor tissue. V and J are TRBV28 and TRBJ1-5; D may be TRBD1 (6 bases). CDR3 sequence (DNA): TGTGCCAGCACCCTTCTGTCCAGGGGAGGTCAGCCCCAGCATTTT. Translating it yields CASTLLSRGGQPQHF.